This TCR beta chain was retrieved from a study of technical replicates of blood from several donors. The repertoire was sequenced with immunoSEQ multiplex PCR; TCRdb's copy has only in-frame clones and lacks some. The sample has approximately 73,000 clones, roughly 90% seen once. This clone was recorded a few times. The CDR3 is made up of 14 amino acids. With 6 bases removed from V and 6 bases from J, the gap between germline ends came to 17 bases. CDR1 is MNHEY, CDR2 SVGAGI, per germline. Material: T cells isolated from PBMCs. V and J are TRBV6-5 and TRBJ1-1; D is possibly TRBD1 (5 bases). This TCR came from a human donor in good health. The CDR3: CASSPTGLMAEAFF. The CDR3 DNA sequence: TGTGCCAGCAGCCCCACAGGATTGATGGCTGAAGCTTTCTTT.